This T cell receptor (beta chain) is from a study of control samples from healthy donors and cancer patients. V trimming: 4 bases; J trimming: 9 bases; junction bases outside the gene matches: 8. Germline CDR1 reads SGHTA; CDR2 reads FQGNSA. This CDR3 has 14 amino acids. Libraries were prepared by immunoSEQ multiplex PCR; TCRdb keeps only in-frame clonotypes and omits some of them. The data show roughly 26,000 clones, 82% seen once. Sample: PBMCs. This clonotype was obtained from a man aged 60 to 75 with colorectal cancer. V and J are TRBV7-2 and TRBJ2-1, with 8 nucleotides matching TRBD2. The CDR3 DNA follows: TGTGCCAGCAGCTCCCCCGGCGGGGGGAGTGAGCAGTTCTTC. Residues: CASSSPGGGSEQFF.